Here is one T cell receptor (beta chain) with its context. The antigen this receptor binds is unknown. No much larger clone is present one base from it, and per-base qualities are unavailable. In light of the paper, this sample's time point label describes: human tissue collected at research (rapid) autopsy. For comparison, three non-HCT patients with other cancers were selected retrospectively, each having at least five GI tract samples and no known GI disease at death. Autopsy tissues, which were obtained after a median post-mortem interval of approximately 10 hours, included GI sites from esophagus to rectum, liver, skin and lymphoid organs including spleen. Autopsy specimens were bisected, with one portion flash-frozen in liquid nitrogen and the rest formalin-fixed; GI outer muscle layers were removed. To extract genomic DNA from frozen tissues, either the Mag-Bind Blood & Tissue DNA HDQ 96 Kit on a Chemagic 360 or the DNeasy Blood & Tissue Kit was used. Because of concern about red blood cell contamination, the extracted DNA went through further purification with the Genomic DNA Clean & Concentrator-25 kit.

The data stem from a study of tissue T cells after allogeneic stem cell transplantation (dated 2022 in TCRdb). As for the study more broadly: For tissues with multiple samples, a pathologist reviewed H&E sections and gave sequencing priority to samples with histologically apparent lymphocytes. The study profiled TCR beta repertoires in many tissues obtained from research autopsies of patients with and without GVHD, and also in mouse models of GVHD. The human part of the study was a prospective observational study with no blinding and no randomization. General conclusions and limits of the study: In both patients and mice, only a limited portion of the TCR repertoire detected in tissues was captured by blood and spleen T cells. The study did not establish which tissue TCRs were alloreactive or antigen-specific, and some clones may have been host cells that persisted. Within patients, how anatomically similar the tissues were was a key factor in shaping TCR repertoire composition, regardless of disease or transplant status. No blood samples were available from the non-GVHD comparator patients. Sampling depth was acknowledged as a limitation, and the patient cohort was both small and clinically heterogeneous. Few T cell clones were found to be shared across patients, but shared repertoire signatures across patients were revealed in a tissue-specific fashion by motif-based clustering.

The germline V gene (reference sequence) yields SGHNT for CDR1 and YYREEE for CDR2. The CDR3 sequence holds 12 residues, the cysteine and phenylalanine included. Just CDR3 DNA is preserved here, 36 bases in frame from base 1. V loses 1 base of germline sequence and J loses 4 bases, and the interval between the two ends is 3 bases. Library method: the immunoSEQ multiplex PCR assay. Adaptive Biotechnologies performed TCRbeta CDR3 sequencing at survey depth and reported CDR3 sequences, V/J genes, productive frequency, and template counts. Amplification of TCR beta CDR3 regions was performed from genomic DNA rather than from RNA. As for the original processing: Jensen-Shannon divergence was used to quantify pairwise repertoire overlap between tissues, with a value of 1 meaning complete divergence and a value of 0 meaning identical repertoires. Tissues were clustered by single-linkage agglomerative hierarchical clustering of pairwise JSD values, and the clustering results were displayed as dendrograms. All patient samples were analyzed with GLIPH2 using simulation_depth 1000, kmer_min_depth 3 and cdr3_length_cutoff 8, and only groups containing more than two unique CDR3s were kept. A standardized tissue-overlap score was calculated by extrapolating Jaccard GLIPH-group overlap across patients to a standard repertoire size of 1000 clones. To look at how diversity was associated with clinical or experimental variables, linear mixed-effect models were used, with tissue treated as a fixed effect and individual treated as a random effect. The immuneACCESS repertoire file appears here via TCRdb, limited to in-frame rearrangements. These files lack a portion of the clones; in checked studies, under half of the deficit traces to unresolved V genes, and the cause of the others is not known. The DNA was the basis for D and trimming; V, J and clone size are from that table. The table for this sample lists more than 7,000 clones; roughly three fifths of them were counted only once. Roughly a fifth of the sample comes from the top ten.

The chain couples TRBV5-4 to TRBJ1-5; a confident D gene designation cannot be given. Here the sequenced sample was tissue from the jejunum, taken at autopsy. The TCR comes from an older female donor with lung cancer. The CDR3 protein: CASSLLNQPQHF. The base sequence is TGTGCCAGCAGCTTGTTGAATCAGCCCCAGCATTTT.